This T cell receptor beta chain derives from a study of vaccination effects on CD4 cells after COVID-19. Sequencing used immunoSEQ multiplex PCR; TCRdb keeps in-frame clones, though not all of them. The top ten clones hold approximately 35% of a sample with tens of thousands of clones, approximately 72% of them seen once. This clone was seen only once. The antigen remains unidentified. Study outcomes and limitations: Marked clonal contraction was seen late after vaccination (in both infection- and vaccine-induced clones). Early post-infection timepoints were missing from the study, which also had few convalescent patients.

V was clipped by 5 bases and J by 4 bases; unmatched bases: 5. The CDR3 has 14 amino acids. Looked up from germline, CDR1 is SGHVS and CDR2 is FQNEAQ. Expansion of antigen-specific CD4+ T cells with viral peptide pools was carried out by the ViraFEST assay before sequencing. Investigators separated out CD4+ T cells once less than 11 days of culture had passed. The person had PCR-confirmed SARS-CoV-2 infection between March and December 2020. The clonotype originates from a human donor who had a prior SARS-CoV-2 infection. The gene calls are TRBV7-8 and TRBJ2-3, with 8 bases fitting TRBD1. Sample: CD4+ T cells from PBMCs cultured with a peptide pool, taken before COVID-19 vaccination. CDR3 bases: TGTGCCAGCAGCCGGACAGGGATTTCAGATACGCAGTATTTT. It encodes CASSRTGISDTQYF.